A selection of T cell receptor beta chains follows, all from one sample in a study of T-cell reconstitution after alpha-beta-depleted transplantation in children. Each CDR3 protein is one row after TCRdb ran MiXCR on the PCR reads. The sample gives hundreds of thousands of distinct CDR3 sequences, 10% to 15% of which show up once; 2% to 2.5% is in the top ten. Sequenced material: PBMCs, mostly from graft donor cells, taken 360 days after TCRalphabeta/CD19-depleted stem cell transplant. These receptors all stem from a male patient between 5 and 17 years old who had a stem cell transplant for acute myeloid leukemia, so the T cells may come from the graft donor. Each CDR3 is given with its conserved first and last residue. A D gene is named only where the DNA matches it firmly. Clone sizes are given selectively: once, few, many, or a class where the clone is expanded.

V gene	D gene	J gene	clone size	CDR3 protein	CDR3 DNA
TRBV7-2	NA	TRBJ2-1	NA	CASSPYNNEQFF	TGTGCCAGCAGCCCATACAACAATGAGCAGTTCTTC
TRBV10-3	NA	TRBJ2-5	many	CAISGGLGGETQYF	TGTGCCATCAGTGGGGGCCTAGGGGGAGAGACCCAGTACTTC
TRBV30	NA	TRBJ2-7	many	CAWSWDGSYEQYF	TGTGCCTGGAGTTGGGACGGCTCCTACGAGCAGTACTTC
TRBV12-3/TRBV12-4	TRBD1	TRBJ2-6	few	CASSGQDYSGANVLTF	TGTGCCAGCTCGGGACAGGATTACTCTGGGGCCAACGTCCTGACTTTC
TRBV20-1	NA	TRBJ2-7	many	CSAHLPGAQAYEQYF	TGCAGTGCCCACCTACCTGGGGCACAAGCCTACGAGCAGTACTTC
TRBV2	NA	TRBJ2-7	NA	CARKRHDRSYEQYF	TGTGCCAGGAAAAGACACGACAGGTCCTACGAGCAGTACTTC
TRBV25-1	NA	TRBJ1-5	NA	CASSELRGDGNQPQHF	TGTGCCAGCAGTGAATTAAGGGGAGACGGCAATCAGCCCCAGCATTTT
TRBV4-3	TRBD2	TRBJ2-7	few	CASSQEWSGGFSYEQYF	TGCGCCAGCAGCCAAGAGTGGAGCGGGGGGTTCTCCTACGAGCAGTACTTC
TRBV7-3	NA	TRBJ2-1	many	CASSLNTDYNEQFF	TGTGCCAGCAGCTTAAATACAGATTACAATGAGCAGTTCTTC
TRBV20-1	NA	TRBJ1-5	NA	CSAKTVTPNQPQHF	TGCAGTGCGAAGACGGTTACCCCAAATCAGCCCCAGCATTTT
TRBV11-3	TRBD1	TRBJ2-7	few	CASSSSFGTGSNEQYF	TGTGCCAGCAGCTCTTCCTTCGGGACAGGATCCAACGAGCAGTACTTC
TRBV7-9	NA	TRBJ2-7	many	CASSFRGDYEQYF	TGTGCCAGCAGCTTCAGGGGAGACTACGAGCAGTACTTC
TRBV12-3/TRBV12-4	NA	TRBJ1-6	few	CASRKNSSYNSPLHF	TGTGCCAGCAGGAAGAACAGCTCCTATAATTCACCCCTCCACTTT
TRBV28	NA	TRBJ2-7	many	CASSLGSPDLYYEQYF	TGTGCCAGCAGCTTGGGCTCCCCGGACCTATATTACGAGCAGTACTTC
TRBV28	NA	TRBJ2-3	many	CASSWLASADTQYF	TGTGCCAGCAGTTGGCTAGCGTCGGCAGATACGCAGTATTTT
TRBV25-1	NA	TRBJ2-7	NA	CASSPDPWTHVIYEQYF	TGTGCCAGCAGTCCCGACCCCTGGACCCACGTGATTTACGAGCAGTACTTC
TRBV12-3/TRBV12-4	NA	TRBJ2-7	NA	CASSLRGGEQYF	TGTGCCAGCAGTTTAAGAGGGGGCGAGCAGTACTTC
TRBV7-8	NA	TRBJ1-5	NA	CASSQRRGRSNQPQHF	TGTGCCAGCAGCCAGAGGCGCGGCCGGAGCAATCAGCCCCAGCATTTT
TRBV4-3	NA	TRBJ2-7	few	CASSQDSPYARANPYEQYF	TGCGCCAGCAGCCAAGACTCCCCCTACGCGCGGGCTAATCCCTACGAGCAGTACTTC
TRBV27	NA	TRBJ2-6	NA	CASSLWTEASGANVLTF	TGTGCCAGCAGTTTATGGACGGAGGCCTCTGGGGCCAACGTCCTGACTTTC
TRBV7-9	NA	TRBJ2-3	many	CASSLILASSTDTQYF	TGTGCCAGCAGCTTAATATTAGCGTCTAGCACAGATACGCAGTATTTT
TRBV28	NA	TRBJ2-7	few	CASSGTGPPYEQYF	TGTGCCAGCAGTGGAACAGGCCCCCCCTACGAGCAGTACTTC